The T cell receptor (beta chain) under discussion was sequenced for a study of T cells in Graves' hyperthyroidism and ophthalmopathy. Overall study results and limits: Most thyroid clonotypes with frequency above 0.001 were detected in blood.

Authors of the study amplified TCR beta CDR3 regions from RNA transcripts. Carried out on the TCR CDR3, a first-round RT-PCR used the HTBI primer set. TCRdb analysed the multiplex PCR reads with MiXCR anew, one entry per CDR3 protein. The table has 800,000 or so distinct CDR3 sequences, approximately 40% seen once. With respect to this clonotype: The target antigen is unknown.

Trimming removed 4 bases at V and 7 bases at J, with 11 bases between. CDR1 is ENHRY, CDR2 SYGVKD, per germline. The CDR3 spans 14 residues. An absence of ophthalmopathy progression within 18 months meant stable Graves' hyperthyroidism. The diagnostic basis comprised clinical symptoms, serum thyroxine and TRAb, thyroid ultrasound and orbital computed tomography. Isolation of PBMCs was performed on around 9.3 ml fresh peripheral blood. The V and J genes are TRBV10-3 and TRBJ1-6, with D perhaps matching TRBD1 (6 bases). This clonotype originated in a man between 18 and 35 years old with Graves' hyperthyroidism. Input material: blood. CDR3 protein: CAISAQGPNSPLHF. The CDR3, as DNA: TGTGCCATCAGTGCACAGGGACCCAATTCACCCCTCCACTTT.